Reported below is one TCR beta chain. RNA transcripts were the template for amplifying TCR beta CDR3 regions. During a first-round RT-PCR of the TCR CDR3, the HTBI primer set was used. TCRdb independently ran MiXCR on the multiplex PCR reads; one entry per CDR3 protein. In the table there are some 720,000 distinct CDR3 sequences, about 15% of which are singletons. The data stem from a study of T cells in Graves' hyperthyroidism and ophthalmopathy. V shed 0 bases and J shed 6 bases, with 18 bases lying between them. Looked up from germline, CDR1 is SGHKS and CDR2 is YYEKEE (reference sequence). This CDR3 has 16 residues.

This sequence joins TRBV5-5 and TRBJ1-1; D gene ambiguous. This TCR was recovered from a young man with Graves' hyperthyroidism. Input material: blood. CDR3 loop: CASSLEGLLTRAEAFF. The DNA for the CDR3 is TGTGCCAGCAGCTTGGAAGGTCTACTAACACGTGCTGAAGCTTTCTTT.